The sequence of this T cell receptor beta chain was determined in a study of cytomegalovirus exposure and HLA in healthy donors. The overall study: Out of about 410 genotyped donors, about 84% belonged to the Caucasian-associated ancestry cluster. Study observations and caveats: TCR beta chains numbering under 200 were designated cytomegalovirus-associated.

Samples came from healthy bone marrow donors. Notes on this clone: Its antigen is as yet unknown.

Primers: 60 Vbeta forward and 13 Jbeta reverse. Profiling relied on immunoSEQ multiplex PCR, and the TCRdb table lists in-frame clones only, not all of them. The sample yields 150,000 to 200,000 clones, roughly 84% seen once. Germline V gene data show CDR1 as LNHDA and CDR2 as SQIVND (reference sequence). CDR3 length: 13 amino acids. The V end lost 5 bases, the J end lost 3 bases, and 10 bases lay between the germline ends. The genes are TRBV19 and TRBJ1-1, with D tentatively TRBD1 (6 bases). This clonotype was sampled from a man in his thirties or forties in good health and CMV-seronegative. Sequenced material: PBMCs. The DNA of the CDR3 is TGTGCCAGTAGTGAACAGGGTGACACTGAAGCTTTCTTT. Protein: CASSEQGDTEAFF.